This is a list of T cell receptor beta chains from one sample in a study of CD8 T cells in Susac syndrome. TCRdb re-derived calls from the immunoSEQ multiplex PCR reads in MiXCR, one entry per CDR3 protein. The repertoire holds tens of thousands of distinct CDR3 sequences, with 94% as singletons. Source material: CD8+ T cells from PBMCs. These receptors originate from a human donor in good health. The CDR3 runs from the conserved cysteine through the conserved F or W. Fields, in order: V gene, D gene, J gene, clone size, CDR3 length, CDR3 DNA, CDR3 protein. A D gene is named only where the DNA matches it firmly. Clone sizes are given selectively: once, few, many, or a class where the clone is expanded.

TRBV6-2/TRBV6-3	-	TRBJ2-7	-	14	TGTGCCAGCAGTTACGAGATCCCCTGGGACGAGCAGTACTTC	CASSYEIPWDEQYF
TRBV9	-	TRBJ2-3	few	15	TGTGCCAGCAGCGTTTTCTCGGCGGGTACAGATACGCAGTATTTT	CASSVFSAGTDTQYF
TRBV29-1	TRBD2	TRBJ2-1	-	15	TGCAGCGTTCCTCTAGCGGGGGCTATCTACAATGAGCAGTTCTTC	CSVPLAGAIYNEQFF
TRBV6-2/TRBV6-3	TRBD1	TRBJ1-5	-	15	TGTGCCAGCAGTACAGGGGTAGAGGGCAATCAGCCCCAGCATTTT	CASSTGVEGNQPQHF
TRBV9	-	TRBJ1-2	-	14	TGTGCCAGCAGTGTAGGGGGTGGCAACTATGGCTACACCTTC	CASSVGGGNYGYTF
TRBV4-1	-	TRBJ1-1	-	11	TGCGCCAGCAGCCAGGGGGGGGAAGCTTTCTTT	CASSQGGEAFF
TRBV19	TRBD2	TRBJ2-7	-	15	TGTGCCAGTAGCCCCGGTAGCGGGGTATTCTACGAGCAGTACTTC	CASSPGSGVFYEQYF
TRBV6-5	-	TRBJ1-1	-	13	TGTGCCAGCAGTTACTTGGACCATTTGGAAGCTTTCTTT	CASSYLDHLEAFF
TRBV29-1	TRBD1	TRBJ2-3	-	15	TGCAGCGTCACTGGGACAGGGGGTAGCACAGATACGCAGTATTTT	CSVTGTGGSTDTQYF
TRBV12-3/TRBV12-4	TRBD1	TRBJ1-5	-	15	TGTGCCTACCCGGGACAGGGCGGCAAGAGTCAGCCCCAGCATTTT	CAYPGQGGKSQPQHF
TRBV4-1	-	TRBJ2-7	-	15	TGCGCCAGCAGCAGGGGTGGAACGAGCTCCTACGAGCAGTACTTC	CASSRGGTSSYEQYF
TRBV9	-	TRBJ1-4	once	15	TGTGCCAGCAGCGTAGGCGGGGGGGGTGGTGAAAAACTGTTTTTT	CASSVGGGGGEKLFF
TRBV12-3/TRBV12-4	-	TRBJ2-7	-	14	TGTGCCAGCAGTTCCAACCCGGTAGGCTACGAGCAGTACTTC	CASSSNPVGYEQYF
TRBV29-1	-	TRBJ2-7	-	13	TGCAGCGTTGAAGGTCCAGGATCCTACGAGCAGTACTTC	CSVEGPGSYEQYF
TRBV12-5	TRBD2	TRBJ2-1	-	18	TGTGCTAGTGTTTGGTTAACAAGAAGCGGGGGGTCGTACAATGAGCAGTTCTTC	CASVWLTRSGGSYNEQFF
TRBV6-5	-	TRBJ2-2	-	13	TGTGCCAGCAGTTCGGAGGGCTCCGGGGAGCTGTTTTTT	CASSSEGSGELFF
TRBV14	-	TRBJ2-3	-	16	TGTGCCAGCAGCCAAGATCGAGCGGCACTCACAGATACGCAGTATTTT	CASSQDRAALTDTQYF
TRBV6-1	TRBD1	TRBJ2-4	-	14	TGTGCCAGCAATGGGGACAGGGAGGGAAACATTCAGTACTTC	CASNGDREGNIQYF
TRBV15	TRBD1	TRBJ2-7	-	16	TGTGCCACCAGCAGTACAGGGGGCCTGTTTCCTAACGAGCAGTACTTC	CATSSTGGLFPNEQYF